Presented here are 15 T cell receptor beta chains from one specimen sequenced in a study of PD-1 blockade in mismatch repair-deficient tumors. Profiling relied on immunoSEQ multiplex PCR, and the TCRdb table lists in-frame clones only, not all of them. This sample carries tens of thousands of clones, approximately 80% of them seen once, and the ten largest clones take 3% to 4%. Sample: PBMCs, taken around 6 weeks after starting pembrolizumab. The receptor set was obtained from an adult with mismatch repair-deficient cancer.

This clone was detected a few times. The chain carries TRBV28 and TRBJ2-7; TRBD1 aligns across 10 bases. Germline lookup yields CDR1 MDHEN and CDR2 SYDVKM. The V segment lost 2 bases and the J segment 5 bases; nucleotides outside the gene matches: 3. CDR3 length equals 14 residues. CDR3 loop: CASSLGGQGNEQYF. DNA of the CDR3: TGTGCCAGCAGTTTAGGGGGACAGGGGAACGAGCAGTACTTC.

The chain has TRBV27 and TRBJ2-4, with D hard to call. Trimming pared 0 bases from V and 3 bases from J, leaving 12 bases between. This CDR3 is built from 16 residues. The germline CDR1 and CDR2 sequences are MNHEY and SMNVEV (reference sequence). CDR3 region: CASSLSRQIGKNIQYF. The CDR3 DNA reads TGTGCCAGCAGTTTATCGAGGCAAATAGGCAAAAACATTCAGTACTTC.

The gene calls are TRBV18 and TRBJ1-4; the match to TRBD1 covers 10 bases. The CDR3 covers 15 residues. V shed 6 bases, J shed 7 bases, and the junction held 8 bases outside the gene matches. Germline V gene data show CDR1 as KGHSH and CDR2 as LQKENI. This chain's CDR3 is CASSPYRDRGEKLFF. The CDR3 DNA sequence: TGTGCCAGCTCTCCCTACCGGGACAGGGGTGAAAAACTGTTTTTT.

The gene calls are TRBV19 and TRBJ1-5; 8 bases agree with TRBD1. The CDR3 has 13 residues. Germline V CDR1 and CDR2: LNHDA, SQIVND (reference sequence). With V trimmed by 3 bases and J by 6 bases, 1 base remained unmatched. CDR3 region: CASSMQGAQPQHF. The CDR3 DNA sequence: TGTGCCAGTAGTATGCAGGGGGCTCAGCCCCAGCATTTT. The full variable domain, in which reference TRBV19 and TRBJ1-5 provide the parts outside the CDR3, is DGGITQSPKYLFRKEGQNVTLSCEQNLNHDAMYWYRQDPGQGLRLIYYSQIVNDFQKGDIAEGYSVSREKKESFPLTVTSAQKNPTAFYLCASSMQGAQPQHFGDGTRLSIL.

The rearrangement joins TRBV28 to TRBJ1-1, with D unresolved. V lost 3 bases and J lost 0, with 5 bases in between. Looked up from germline, CDR1 is MDHEN and CDR2 is SYDVKM. The CDR3 spans 13 residues. CDR3 sequence (DNA): TGTGCCAGCAGTTTCTTAGTGAACACTGAAGCTTTCTTT. As protein: CASSFLVNTEAFF.

The chain employs TRBV11-2 and TRBJ2-3; 7 bases are a match to TRBD2. Germline V CDR1 and CDR2: SGHAT, FQNNGV. With V trimmed by 7 bases and J by 4 bases, 8 bases remained unmatched. This CDR3 spans 14 amino acids. CDR3 nucleotides: TGTGCCAGCACCCCATGGGGGGGGGCAGATACGCAGTATTTT. Translated, it gives CASTPWGGADTQYF.

This clone was detected only once. The chain is built from TRBV12-5 and TRBJ2-1, with 9 nucleotides matching TRBD2. CDR1 and CDR2 (germline): LGHNT, FRNRAP. J was trimmed by 0 bases and V by 6 bases; bases with no gene match: 9. This CDR3 has 17 residues. The CDR3, as DNA: TGTGCTAGTGGCTCTAGCGGGACGCCCGACTCCTACAATGAGCAGTTCTTC. Translated: CASGSSGTPDSYNEQFF.

The chain combines TRBV19 with TRBJ1-1; no reliable D call. V was shortened by 2 bases and J by 4 bases, with 11 bases between the two germline ends. The CDR3 sequence is 14 residues long. Germline assignment: CDR1 LNHDA and CDR2 SQIVND (reference sequence). DNA for the CDR3: TGTGCCAGTAGTATACGGGGAGGTGGCACTGAAGCTTTCTTT. Translating it yields CASSIRGGGTEAFF.

The V call is TRBV19, the J call TRBJ2-5; TRBD2 matches 8 bases. This CDR3 has 16 residues. CDR1 is LNHDA, CDR2 SQIVND, per germline (reference sequence). The junction had 14 bases not matched to a gene; V was cut back by 7 bases and J by 4 bases. The CDR3 is CASTNQGLAGRETQYF. The CDR3 nucleotides read TGTGCCAGTACCAATCAGGGCCTAGCGGGCCGAGAGACCCAGTACTTC.

The rearrangement joins TRBV27 to TRBJ1-1; 10 nucleotides align to TRBD1. The CDR3 sequence is 17 residues long. The V segment lost 3 bases and the J segment 1 base; nucleotides outside the gene matches: 8. Germline-derived CDR1 and CDR2 are MNHEY and SMNVEV (reference sequence). The DNA of the CDR3 is TGTGCCAGCAGTTTGGACAGGGGGTCCGGGAAGAACACTGAAGCTTTCTTT. This gives the protein CASSLDRGSGKNTEAFF.

This chain joins TRBV2 and TRBJ1-1; TRBD1 might be the D (6 bases). The CDR3 has 15 residues. Trimming stripped 6 bases from V and 0 bases from J, with 14 bases between. Germline CDR1 reads SNHLY; CDR2 reads FYNNEI. The DNA for the CDR3 is TGTGCCAGCAGAGAGCCAGGGGACATGAACACTGAAGCTTTCTTT. Protein sequence: CASREPGDMNTEAFF.

The chain combines TRBV11-3 with TRBJ2-2; 12 bases map to TRBD1. The CDR3 is made up of 20 amino acids. Germline loops: CDR1 SGHNT, CDR2 YENEEA. The ends lost 1 base at V and 1 base at J; junction bases unmatched: 10. The DNA for the CDR3 is TGTGCCAGCAGCTTAGGTCGGGGACAGGGGGCACTCGGGAACACCGGGGAGCTGTTTTTT. Protein: CASSLGRGQGALGNTGELFF.

The chain combines TRBV9 with TRBJ1-1; TRBD1 matches 7 bases. With 4 bases clipped from V and 4 bases from J, the junction kept 4 bases outside the gene matches. Germline V lookup: CDR1 SGDLS, CDR2 YYNGEE. CDR3 length: 13 residues. The CDR3 DNA sequence: TGTGCCAGCAGCCCTACAGGGGTCACTGAAGCTTTCTTT. As protein: CASSPTGVTEAFF.

This clone was observed a handful of times. The chain couples TRBV5-1 to TRBJ2-7; TRBD1 aligns across 8 bases. Trimming at V came to 1 base and at J to 12 bases, leaving 6 bases not matched to a gene. The CDR3 covers 12 residues. Looked up from germline, CDR1 is SGHRS and CDR2 is YFSETQ. CDR3 protein: CASSLPQGAWYF. The CDR3 DNA sequence: TGCGCCAGCAGCTTGCCTCAGGGGGCCTGGTACTTC. Based on the CDR3 plus reference TRBV5-1 and TRBJ2-7, the full variable domain is KAGVTQTPRYLIKTRGQQVTLSCSPISGHRSVSWYQQTPGQGLQFLFEYFSETQRNKGNFPGRFSGRQFSNSRSEMNVSTLELGDSALYLCASSLPQGAWYFGPGTRLTVT.

This rearrangement joins TRBV7-2 to TRBJ2-1, with 13 bases that match TRBD2. V shed 2 bases and J 10 bases; nucleotides not matched to a gene: 5. In germline, CDR1 is SGHTA, CDR2 FQGNSA. The CDR3 totals 15 residues. Here the CDR3 DNA reads TGTGCCAGCAGCTTAACGGGACTAGCGGGAAGGGAGCAGTTCTTC. It yields the protein CASSLTGLAGREQFF. The whole variable domain, remainder taken from reference TRBV7-2 and TRBJ2-1, is GAGVSQSPSNKVTEKGKDVELRCDPISGHTALYWYRQSLGQGLEFLIYFQGNSAPDKSGLPSDRFSAERTGGSVSTLTIQRTQQEDSAVYLCASSLTGLAGREQFFGPGTRLTVL.